One and the same sample provided the 22 T cell receptor beta chains below, sequenced in a study of cytomegalovirus exposure and HLA in healthy donors. Primers included in the PCR were 60 Vbeta and 13 Jbeta primers. Produced via immunoSEQ multiplex PCR; TCRdb's table is partial and in-frame only. The sample holds roughly 48,000 clones, around 66% seen once. Sequencing was done on a sample of PBMCs. These receptors came from a man aged 18 to 29 in good health and CMV-seronegative.

J is TRBJ1-5 and V is TRBV20-1; D gene unclear. Deletions cut 5 bases from V and 5 bases from J, with 7 bases between. CDR3 length equals 11 residues. Germline-derived CDR1 and CDR2 are DFQATT and SNEGSKA (reference sequence). DNA for the CDR3: TGCAGTGCTGGGAGGTATCAGCCCCAGCATTTT. Protein product: CSAGRYQPQHF.

CDR3 nucleotide sequence: TGTGCCAGCAGCTTTAATTCTGGGAGGGGTGAAGCTTTCTTT. Amino acid sequence: CASSFNSGRGEAFF. The J gene is TRBJ1-1, the V gene TRBV7-8; maybe TRBD1 (5 bases). V lost 3 bases to trimming and J lost 7 bases, with 15 bases between them. The germline V gene encodes CDR1 SGHVS and CDR2 FQNEAQ. CDR3 length equals 14 residues.

The gene calls are TRBV19 and TRBJ1-5; D not resolved. V gave up 0 bases and J gave up 0 bases, with 3 bases separating them. Per germline, CDR1 LNHDA and CDR2 SQIVND (reference sequence). There are 14 residues in the CDR3. The CDR3 DNA reads TGTGCCAGTAGTATAGAGGCTAGCAATCAGCCCCAGCATTTT. It translates to CASSIEASNQPQHF.

J is TRBJ2-7 and V is TRBV28, with 8 bases aligning to TRBD2. The CDR3 sequence is 14 residues long. Germline V gene data show CDR1 as MDHEN and CDR2 as SYDVKM. Trimming at V came to 2 bases and at J to 6 bases, leaving 6 bases not matched to a gene. CDR3 sequence: CASSLQAGVGEQYF. The CDR3 region has the DNA TGTGCCAGCAGTTTACAAGCGGGAGTTGGCGAGCAGTACTTC.

This clone was counted a single time. The J gene is TRBJ1-1, the V gene TRBV28; D not certain. This CDR3 spans 13 amino acids. CDR1 is MDHEN and CDR2 is SYDVKM in the germline V gene. Trimming shortened V by 5 bases and J by 3 bases, and 10 bases separated the two germline ends. This CDR3 is CASSNNLDTEAFF. CDR3 DNA: TGTGCCAGCAGTAACAACCTGGACACTGAAGCTTTCTTT. The full variable domain, completed using reference TRBV28 and TRBJ1-1, is DVKVTQSSRYLVKRTGEKVFLECVQDMDHENMFWYRQDPGLGLRLIYFSYDVKMKEKGDIPEGYSVSREKKERFSLILESASTNQTSMYLCASSNNLDTEAFFGQGTRLTVV.

Only a few counts were recorded for this clone. V gene TRBV5-4 combines with J gene TRBJ2-7; D uncertain. Germline V gene data show CDR1 as SGHNT and CDR2 as YYREEE (reference sequence). The CDR3 length is 13 residues. The V gene lost 1 base and the J gene lost 1 base, with 6 bases spanning the gap. The CDR3 loop is CASSLPPSYEQYF. Written as DNA, the CDR3 is TGTGCCAGCAGCTTGCCTCCTTCCTACGAGCAGTACTTC.

This rearrangement joins TRBV4-3 to TRBJ2-5; 12 bases line up with TRBD2. Trimming at V came to 0 bases and at J to 4 bases, leaving 3 bases not matched to a gene. Germline V CDR1 and CDR2: LGHNA, YSLEER. CDR3 length equals 16 residues. This CDR3 is CASSQDRLAGAETQYF. The CDR3 DNA reads as TGCGCCAGCAGCCAAGATCGACTAGCGGGAGCAGAGACCCAGTACTTC.

The chain employs TRBV13 and TRBJ2-7; possible D gene TRBD1, 6 bases. V dropped 5 bases and J dropped 8 bases, with 13 bases sitting between them. The V gene's germline CDR1 is PRHDT and CDR2 FYEKMQ (reference sequence). This CDR3 has 12 residues. CDR3 in DNA: TGTGCCAGCAGCGCCACAGGGAGCAAGCAGTACTTC. Its translation is CASSATGSKQYF.

V usage is TRBV4-2 and J usage is TRBJ2-1; tentatively, D is TRBD2 (5 bases). CDR1 and CDR2 from the germline V gene are LGHNA and YNFKEQ. The CDR3 loop spans 15 amino acids. Trimming left V 1 base short and J 5 bases short, with 12 bases between. The CDR3 reads CASSQAAERDNEQFF. In DNA form, the CDR3 reads TGTGCCAGCAGCCAAGCCGCGGAGAGGGACAATGAGCAGTTCTTC.

The chain has TRBV28 and TRBJ1-4; the D gene is possibly TRBD1 (5 bases). The ends were cut back, 2 bases at V and 1 base at J, with 8 bases in the middle. The CDR3 loop spans 15 amino acids. Germline-derived CDR1 and CDR2 are MDHEN and SYDVKM. The CDR3 nucleotides are TGTGCCAGCAGTTTAGGGGGACTAACTAATGAAAAACTGTTTTTT. Its protein product is CASSLGGLTNEKLFF.

CDR3 bases: TGTGCCAGCAGTGCCCGGGACAGGGTGGGGTCACCCCTCCACTTT. It translates to CASSARDRVGSPLHF. This chain links TRBV25-1 with TRBJ1-6; TRBD1 matches at 9 bases. CDR1 and CDR2 from the germline V gene are MGHDK and SYGVNS. CDR3 size: 15 residues. V lost 4 bases and J lost 10; bases outside the gene matches: 8.

The V gene is TRBV14, the J gene TRBJ1-1; weak D call: TRBD1 (5 bases). The CDR3 is 14 residues long. CDR1 and CDR2 from the germline V gene are SGHDN and FVKESK. V lost 4 bases and J lost 1, with 10 bases in between. The CDR3 sequence: CASSLLGPNTEAFF. The CDR3 DNA is TGTGCCAGCAGCCTTCTGGGGCCGAACACTGAAGCTTTCTTT.

This chain connects TRBV19 to TRBJ1-5, with 10 bases lining up with TRBD1. CDR3 length: 14 residues. V shed 7 bases, J shed 6 bases, and the junction held 6 bases outside the gene matches. Looked up from germline, CDR1 is LNHDA and CDR2 is SQIVND (reference sequence). The CDR3 loop reads CASIRQGAGQPQHF. The CDR3 coding sequence is TGTGCCAGTATTAGACAGGGGGCAGGTCAGCCCCAGCATTTT.

As concerns this clone: The germline gene is not matched at one end of the junction; a read error may be the cause. The CDR3 DNA sequence: TGTGCCAGCAATGAATTTTGGACTAGCGGGAGGGAGGGTACCAACAATGAGCAGTTCTTC. Translation: CASNEFWTSGREGTNNEQFF. This chain joins TRBV6-1 and TRBJ2-1; 15 bases align to TRBD2. The CDR3 loop spans 20 amino acids. In germline, CDR1 is MNHNS, CDR2 SASEGT.

The genes are TRBV4-3 and TRBJ1-5; 7 bases line up with TRBD1. Germline V gene sequence: CDR1 LGHNA, CDR2 YSLEER. CDR3 length: 15 amino acids. Losses at the gene ends were 5 bases for V and 2 bases for J; bases not matched to a gene: 6. The CDR3 DNA follows: TGCGCCAGCAGCGCCTCCGGACAGGGCAATCAGCCCCAGCATTTT. Translating it yields CASSASGQGNQPQHF.

The CDR3 reads CASSQDTGLAGYEQFF. Written as DNA, the CDR3 is TGCGCCAGCAGCCAAGATACTGGACTAGCGGGATATGAGCAGTTCTTC. The V call is TRBV4-3, the J call TRBJ2-1, with 12 nucleotides matching TRBD2. CDR3 length: 16 residues. Unmatched junction bases numbered 5, after V lost 0 bases and J lost 8 bases. The germline CDR1 and CDR2 sequences are LGHNA and YSLEER.

This chain uses TRBV19 with TRBJ2-1, with no clear D. This CDR3 is 13 amino acids long. V was pared by 3 bases and J by 5 bases, with 8 bases between. In germline, CDR1 is LNHDA, CDR2 SQIVND (reference sequence). CDR3 sequence: CASSINKNNEQFF. The CDR3 DNA is TGTGCCAGTAGTATTAACAAAAACAATGAGCAGTTCTTC. Together with reference TRBV19 and TRBJ2-1, the CDR3 gives the full variable domain: DGGITQSPKYLFRKEGQNVTLSCEQNLNHDAMYWYRQDPGQGLRLIYYSQIVNDFQKGDIAEGYSVSREKKESFPLTVTSAQKNPTAFYLCASSINKNNEQFFGPGTRLTVL.

The V gene is TRBV5-4, the J gene TRBJ2-5; D uncertain. The V and J ends lost 0 bases and 2 bases respectively, with 11 bases between them. The germline gives CDR1 SGHNT, CDR2 YYREEE (reference sequence). This CDR3 spans 15 amino acids. CDR3 residues: CASSLGPTPQETQYF. CDR3 DNA sequence: TGTGCCAGCAGCTTGGGTCCCACTCCGCAAGAGACCCAGTACTTC. Based on the CDR3 plus reference TRBV5-4 and TRBJ2-5, the full variable domain is ETGVTQSPTHLIKTRGQQVTLRCSSQSGHNTVSWYQQALGQGPQFIFQYYREEENGRGNFPPRFSGLQFPNYSSELNVNALELDDSALYLCASSLGPTPQETQYFGPGTRLLVL.

The chain combines TRBV6-5 with TRBJ2-1, with no clear D. The CDR3 runs to 13 residues. Trimming took off 0 bases at V and 10 bases at J, with 10 bases between the two ends. Looked up from germline, CDR1 is MNHEY and CDR2 is SVGAGI. The CDR3 DNA is TGTGCCAGCAGTTACTCTCTTAACTCCGAGCAGTTCTTC. It yields the protein CASSYSLNSEQFF.

The chain couples TRBV7-9 to TRBJ1-1, with D possibly being TRBD1 (6 bases). Trimming left V 5 bases short and J 8 bases short, with 15 bases between. Germline V gene data show CDR1 as SEHNR and CDR2 as FQNEAQ (reference sequence). The CDR3 is made up of 13 amino acids. The CDR3 DNA reads as TGTGCCAGCAGCCCACAGGGAGGGGGAGAAGCTTTCTTT. It yields the protein CASSPQGGGEAFF. The full variable domain, completed using reference TRBV7-9 and TRBJ1-1, is DTGVSQNPRHKITKRGQNVTFRCDPISEHNRLYWYRQTLGQGPEFLTYFQNEAQLEKSRLLSDRFSAERPKGSFSTLEIQRTEQGDSAMYLCASSPQGGGEAFFGQGTRLTVV.

The chain recombines TRBV7-2 with TRBJ1-5; 10 bases agree with TRBD1. The CDR3 is made up of 15 amino acids. V gave up 3 bases and J gave up 4 bases; unmatched junction bases: 3. The germline V gene has CDR1 SGHTA and CDR2 FQGNSA. The CDR3, as DNA: TGTGCCAGCAGCTTCGACAGGGGGCAAAATCAGCCCCAGCATTTT. Amino acids: CASSFDRGQNQPQHF.

In its sample, this clone was seen once. The chain joins TRBV11-3 to TRBJ2-5; the D is unclear. The V end was cut by 8 bases, the J end by 2 bases, with 12 bases between. The CDR3 loop spans 13 amino acids. Germline V gene data show CDR1 as SGHNT and CDR2 as YENEEA. DNA for the CDR3: TGTGCCAGCTTATTCGCGATACAAGAGACCCAGTACTTC. Amino acids: CASLFAIQETQYF.